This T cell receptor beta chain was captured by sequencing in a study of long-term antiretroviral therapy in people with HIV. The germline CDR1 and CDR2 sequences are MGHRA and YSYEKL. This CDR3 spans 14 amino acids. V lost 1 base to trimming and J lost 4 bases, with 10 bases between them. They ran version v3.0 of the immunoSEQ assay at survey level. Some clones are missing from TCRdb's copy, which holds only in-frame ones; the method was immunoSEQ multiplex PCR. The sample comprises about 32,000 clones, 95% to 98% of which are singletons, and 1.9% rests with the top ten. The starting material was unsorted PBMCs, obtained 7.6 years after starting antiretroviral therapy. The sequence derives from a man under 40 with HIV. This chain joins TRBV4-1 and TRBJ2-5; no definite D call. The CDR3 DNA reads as TGCGCCAGCAGCCAAGTTTCGTGGGGAGAGACCCAGTACTTC. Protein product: CASSQVSWGETQYF.